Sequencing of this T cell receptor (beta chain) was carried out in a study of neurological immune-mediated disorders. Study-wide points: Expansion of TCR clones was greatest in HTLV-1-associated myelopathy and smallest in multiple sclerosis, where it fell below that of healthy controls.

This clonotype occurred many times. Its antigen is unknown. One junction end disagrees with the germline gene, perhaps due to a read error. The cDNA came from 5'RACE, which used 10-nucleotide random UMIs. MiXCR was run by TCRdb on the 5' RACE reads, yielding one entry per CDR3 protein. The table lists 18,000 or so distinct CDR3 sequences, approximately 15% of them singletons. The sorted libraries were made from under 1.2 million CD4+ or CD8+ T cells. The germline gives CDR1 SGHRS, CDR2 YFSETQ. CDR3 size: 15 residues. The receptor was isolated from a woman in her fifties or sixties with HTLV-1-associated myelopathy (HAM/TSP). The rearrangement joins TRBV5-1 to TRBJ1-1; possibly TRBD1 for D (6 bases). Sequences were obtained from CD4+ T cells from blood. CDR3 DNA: TGCGCCAGCAGCTTGGAGGACAGCGGGAACACTGAAGTTTTCTTT. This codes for CASSLEDSGNTEVFF.